This T cell receptor beta chain was identified during a study of cytomegalovirus exposure and HLA in healthy donors. CDR3 length: 13 residues. Trimming shortened V by 1 base and J by 7 bases, and 8 bases separated the two germline ends. Per germline, CDR1 SGHDT and CDR2 YYEEEE. The PCR had 60 Vbeta and 13 Jbeta primers. Clones were sequenced by immunoSEQ multiplex PCR, and TCRdb holds only the in-frame ones, with some missing. The sample lists some 160,000 clones, approximately 80% seen once, with 6.5% to 8.5% in the top ten. This clonotype originated in a middle-aged woman in good health and CMV-seropositive. The chain uses TRBV5-6 and TRBJ1-4; no firm D call. The sample comprised PBMCs. CDR3 sequence reads: CASSLHGVEKLFF. The CDR3 DNA reads as TGTGCCAGCAGCTTGCACGGGGTTGAAAAACTGTTTTTT.